The 20 T cell receptor beta chains reported below all come from one sample, sequenced in a study of PD-1 blockade in classical Hodgkin lymphoma. Following autologous stem cell transplantation, relapse occurred in every patient, and exposure to brentuximab vedotin varied. Profiling relied on immunoSEQ multiplex PCR, and the TCRdb table lists in-frame clones only, not all of them. This table holds more than 55,000 clones, 85% to 90% found once. The sample was peripheral blood mononuclear cells (PBMCs), taken before the second cycle of nivolumab. The receptors shown here come from a human donor with classical Hodgkin lymphoma.

J is TRBJ2-7 and V is TRBV28, with D hard to call. V lost 1 base to trimming and J lost 4 bases, with 11 bases between them. The CDR3 sequence is 14 residues long. Germline V gives CDR1 MDHEN, CDR2 SYDVKM. Here the CDR3 DNA reads TGTGCCAGCAGTTTATTAGGTAGCACATACGAGCAGTACTTC. Protein sequence: CASSLLGSTYEQYF.

This chain uses TRBV5-1 with TRBJ1-1, with D possibly being TRBD1 (5 bases). The germline V gene encodes CDR1 SGHRS and CDR2 YFSETQ. The V gene lost 4 bases and the J gene lost 11 bases, with 21 bases spanning the gap. The CDR3 extends over 14 amino acids. This CDR3 is CASSLLTVSEEAFF. The CDR3 bases are TGCGCCAGCAGCCTGCTGACAGTCTCGGAAGAGGCTTTCTTT.

This chain links TRBV28 with TRBJ1-1, with 8 bases identical to TRBD1. After removal of 6 bases from V and 0 bases from J, the junction contained 9 bases not matched to a gene. This CDR3 has 16 residues. Germline-derived CDR1 and CDR2 are MDHEN and SYDVKM. The CDR3 coding sequence is TGTGCCAGCAGACCTCAGGGGGCGCTTATGAACACTGAAGCTTTCTTT. It specifies CASRPQGALMNTEAFF.

This chain links TRBV5-1 with TRBJ2-3; no reliable D call. Deletions cut 2 bases from V and 2 bases from J, with 12 bases between. CDR1 and CDR2 from the germline V gene are SGHRS and YFSETQ. There are 15 residues in the CDR3. The CDR3 bases are TGCGCCAGCAGCTTCATTGGGCAGTTCACAGATACGCAGTATTTT. This gives the protein CASSFIGQFTDTQYF.

The V gene is TRBV5-1, the J gene TRBJ1-5; D may be TRBD1 (6 bases). Trimming took 4 bases from V and 6 from J, leaving 11 bases between them. CDR1 and CDR2 from the germline V gene are SGHRS and YFSETQ. This CDR3 has 13 amino acids. CDR3 sequence: CASSVDRSQPQHF. The CDR3 nucleotides read TGCGCCAGCAGCGTTGACAGGAGTCAGCCCCAGCATTTT.

V and J are TRBV7-3 and TRBJ2-1; 8 nucleotides agree with TRBD2. The V and J ends lost 5 bases and 9 bases, in that order; junction bases with no gene match: 12. The CDR3 consists of 15 residues. Germline CDR1 and CDR2: SGHTA and FQGTGA. The CDR3 loop is CASSPTGTRASEQFF. The CDR3 bases are TGTGCCAGCAGCCCTACCGGGACTAGGGCAAGTGAGCAGTTCTTC. Drawing the rest from reference TRBV7-3 and TRBJ2-1, the complete variable domain is GAGVSQTPSNKVTEKGKYVELRCDPISGHTALYWYRQSLGQGPEFLIYFQGTGAADDSGLPNDRFFAVRPEGSVSTLKIQRTERGDSAVYLCASSPTGTRASEQFFGPGTRLTVL.

The rearrangement joins TRBV7-6 to TRBJ2-7; 7 bases align to TRBD2. This CDR3 is built from 12 residues. The junction had 5 bases not matched to a gene; V was cut back by 5 bases and J by 7 bases. The germline V gene has CDR1 SGHVS and CDR2 FNYEAQ. For the CDR3, the DNA is TGTGCCAGCAGCGGATTGGGGGGGGAGCAGTACTTC. This sequence encodes CASSGLGGEQYF.

This chain uses TRBV11-3 with TRBJ2-2, with TRBD2 as a possible D gene (6 bases). The CDR3 contains 16 residues. CDR1 is SGHNT and CDR2 is YENEEA in the germline V gene. The V and J ends lost 2 bases and 5 bases respectively, with 15 bases between them. The chain's CDR3 is CASSLNLAGLTGELFF. CDR3 sequence (DNA): TGTGCCAGCAGCTTAAATCTTGCGGGGCTGACCGGGGAGCTGTTTTTT. Full variable domain (outside the CDR3, taken from reference TRBV11-3 and TRBJ2-2): EAGVVQSPRYKIIEKKQPVAFWCNPISGHNTLYWYLQNLGQGPELLIRYENEEAVDDSQLPKDRFSAERLKGVDSTLKIQPAELGDSAVYLCASSLNLAGLTGELFFGEGSRLTVL.

The chain carries TRBV7-9 and TRBJ2-3, with D perhaps TRBD1 (5 bases). Germline CDR1 is SEHNR and CDR2 is FQNEAQ (reference sequence). This CDR3 has 17 residues. Trimming left V 0 bases short and J 0 bases short, with 13 bases between. Here the CDR3 reads CASSLAPGRSSTDTQYF. The CDR3 region has the DNA TGTGCCAGCAGCTTAGCACCAGGGCGATCTAGCACAGATACGCAGTATTTT.

The rearrangement joins TRBV5-4 to TRBJ2-4; D not resolved. V shed 0 bases and J shed 0 bases, with 7 bases lying between them. This CDR3 contains 15 residues. The germline V gene encodes CDR1 SGHNT and CDR2 YYREEE (reference sequence). The DNA of the CDR3 is TGTGCCAGCAGCTTGGGGTCCTTAGCCAAAAACATTCAGTACTTC. This codes for CASSLGSLAKNIQYF.

The V gene is TRBV5-1, the J gene TRBJ1-3; D gene unclear. Trimming took 1 base from V and 0 from J, leaving 11 bases between them. This CDR3 is built from 16 residues. Looked up from germline, CDR1 is SGHRS and CDR2 is YFSETQ. CDR3 amino acids: CASSLQAAASGNTIYF. CDR3 coding DNA: TGCGCCAGCAGCTTGCAGGCTGCGGCCTCTGGAAACACCATATATTTT.

The chain carries TRBV28 and TRBJ2-7, with 11 bases that match TRBD2. Germline-derived CDR1 and CDR2 are MDHEN and SYDVKM. The CDR3 loop spans 14 amino acids. After removal of 7 bases from V and 2 bases from J, the junction contained 4 bases not matched to a gene. CDR3 coding DNA: TGTGCCAGCATCGATAGCGGGGGGGCCTACGAGCAGTACTTC. Translation: CASIDSGGAYEQYF.

This clone was detected once. The chain uses TRBV5-4 and TRBJ2-3, with D perhaps TRBD1 (6 bases). The CDR3 contains 15 residues. Trimming pared 2 bases from V and 0 bases from J, leaving 10 bases between. Germline loops: CDR1 SGHNT, CDR2 YYREEE (reference sequence). The CDR3 region has the DNA TGTGCCAGCAGCTTATTAAGGGGGAGCACAGATACGCAGTATTTT. Translated: CASSLLRGSTDTQYF. Full variable domain (missing parts from reference TRBV5-4 and TRBJ2-3): ETGVTQSPTHLIKTRGQQVTLRCSSQSGHNTVSWYQQALGQGPQFIFQYYREEENGRGNFPPRFSGLQFPNYSSELNVNALELDDSALYLCASSLLRGSTDTQYFGPGTRLTVL.

The count of this clone is one. V gene TRBV5-1 combines with J gene TRBJ2-7; 12 bases match TRBD1. The germline V gene encodes CDR1 SGHRS and CDR2 YFSETQ. The CDR3 covers 16 residues. With V trimmed by 1 base and J by 4 bases, 6 bases remained unmatched. CDR3 DNA: TGCGCCAGCAGCTTGACCGGGACAGGGGGCCAATACGAGCAGTACTTC. This encodes CASSLTGTGGQYEQYF.

This chain uses TRBV4-1 with TRBJ2-1; TRBD2 matches at 7 bases. With V trimmed by 2 bases and J by 3 bases, 4 bases remained unmatched. The CDR3 has 15 residues. Per the germline V gene, CDR1 is MGHRA and CDR2 is YSYEKL. The CDR3 coding sequence is TGCGCCAGCAGCCAAATCCGGGGGGTCTACAATGAGCAGTTCTTC. Its translation: CASSQIRGVYNEQFF.

V is TRBV7-8 and J is TRBJ1-5; tentatively, D is TRBD1 (6 bases). The V end lost 5 bases, the J end lost 0 bases, and 11 bases lay between the germline ends. From germline, CDR1 is SGHVS and CDR2 FQNEAQ. The CDR3 spans 15 residues. The CDR3 coding sequence is TGTGCCAGCAGCGCCCACAGGGATAGCAATCAGCCCCAGCATTTT. This gives the protein CASSAHRDSNQPQHF.

This chain joins TRBV9 and TRBJ2-1, with no clear D. Germline CDR1 and CDR2: SGDLS and YYNGEE. Trimming removed 3 bases from V and 7 bases from J, with 8 bases in between. The CDR3 contains 12 residues. The DNA for the CDR3 is TGTGCCAGCAGCGCCATAGGTAATGAGCAGTTCTTC. This encodes CASSAIGNEQFF.

This chain uses TRBV7-8 with TRBJ2-5, with TRBD2 identical over 11 bases. Germline CDR1 SGHVS, CDR2 FQNEAQ. V gave up 1 base and J gave up 6 bases; unmatched junction bases: 10. The CDR3 extends over 17 amino acids. DNA for the CDR3: TGTGCCAGCAGCTTAGTTCCTAGCGGGGGGTATGGTAAGACCCAGTACTTC. This encodes CASSLVPSGGYGKTQYF.

The chain employs TRBV6-5 and TRBJ2-1, with a possible D match to TRBD2 (6 bases). The CDR3 has 12 amino acids. V was trimmed by 8 bases and J by 7 bases, leaving 12 bases between them. Germline V gene lookup returns CDR1 MNHEY and CDR2 SVGAGI. CDR3 protein: CASAGPGNEQFF. The CDR3 DNA reads as TGTGCCAGCGCGGGGCCGGGGAATGAGCAGTTCTTC.

The chain employs TRBV27 and TRBJ1-2; TRBD1 agrees at 7 bases. The CDR3 length is 14 residues. CDR1 is MNHEY and CDR2 is SMNVEV in the germline V gene (reference sequence). The ends lost 5 bases at V and 4 bases at J; junction bases unmatched: 7. DNA of the CDR3: TGTGCCAGCAGTAGGGACAGCAATCTCTATGGCTACACCTTC. Its protein is CASSRDSNLYGYTF.